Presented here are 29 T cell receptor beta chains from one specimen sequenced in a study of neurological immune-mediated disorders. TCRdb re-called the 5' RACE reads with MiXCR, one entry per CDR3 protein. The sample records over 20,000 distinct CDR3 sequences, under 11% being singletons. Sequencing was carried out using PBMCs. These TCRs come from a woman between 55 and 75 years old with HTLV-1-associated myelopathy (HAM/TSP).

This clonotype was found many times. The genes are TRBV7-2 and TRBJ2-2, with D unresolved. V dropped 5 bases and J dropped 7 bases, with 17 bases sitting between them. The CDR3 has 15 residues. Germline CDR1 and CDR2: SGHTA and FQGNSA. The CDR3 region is CASSLSASQNGELFF. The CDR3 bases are TGTGCCAGCAGCCTATCCGCATCTCAGAACGGGGAGCTGTTTTTT.

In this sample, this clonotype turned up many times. This CDR3 is CSARVAGGLFYGYTF. The CDR3 coding sequence is TGCAGTGCTAGAGTTGCGGGCGGTCTTTTCTATGGCTACACCTTC. V and J are TRBV20-1 and TRBJ1-2; no clear D gene. CDR1 is DFQATT, CDR2 SNEGSKA, per germline (reference sequence). Trimming shortened V by 1 base and J by 4 bases, and 16 bases separated the two germline ends. This CDR3 has 15 amino acids.

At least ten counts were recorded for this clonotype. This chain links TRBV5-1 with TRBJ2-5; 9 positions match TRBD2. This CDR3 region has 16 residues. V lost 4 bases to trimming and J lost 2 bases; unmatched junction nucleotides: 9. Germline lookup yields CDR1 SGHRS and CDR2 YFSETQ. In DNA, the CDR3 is TGCGCCAGCAGCCCTGCGGGAGGGGCTCTACAAGAGACCCAGTACTTC. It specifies CASSPAGGALQETQYF.

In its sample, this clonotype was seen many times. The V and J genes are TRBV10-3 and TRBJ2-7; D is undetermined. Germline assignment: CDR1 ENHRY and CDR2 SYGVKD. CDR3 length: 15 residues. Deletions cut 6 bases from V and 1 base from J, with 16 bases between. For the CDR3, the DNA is TGTGCCATCAGGACTGGTCGTGGGAATTCCTACGAGCAGTACTTC. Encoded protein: CAIRTGRGNSYEQYF.

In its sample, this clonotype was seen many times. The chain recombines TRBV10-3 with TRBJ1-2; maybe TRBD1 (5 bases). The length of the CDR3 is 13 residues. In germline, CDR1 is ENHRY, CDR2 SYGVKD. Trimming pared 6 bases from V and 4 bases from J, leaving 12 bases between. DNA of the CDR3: TGTGCCATCAGCGTCGGGGACCTCTATGGCTACACCTTC. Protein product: CAISVGDLYGYTF.

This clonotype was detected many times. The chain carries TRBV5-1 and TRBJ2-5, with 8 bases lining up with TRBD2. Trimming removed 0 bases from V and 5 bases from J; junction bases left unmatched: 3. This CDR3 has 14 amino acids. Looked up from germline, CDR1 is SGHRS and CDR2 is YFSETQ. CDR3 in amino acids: CASSLAGGVETQYF. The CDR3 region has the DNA TGCGCCAGCAGCTTGGCGGGAGGGGTGGAGACCCAGTACTTC.

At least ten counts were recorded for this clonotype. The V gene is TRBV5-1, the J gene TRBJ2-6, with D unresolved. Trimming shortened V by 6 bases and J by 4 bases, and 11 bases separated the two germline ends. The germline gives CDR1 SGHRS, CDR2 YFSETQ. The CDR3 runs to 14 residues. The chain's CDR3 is CASILNPGANVLTF. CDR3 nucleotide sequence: TGCGCCAGCATCCTGAACCCCGGGGCCAACGTCCTGACTTTC.

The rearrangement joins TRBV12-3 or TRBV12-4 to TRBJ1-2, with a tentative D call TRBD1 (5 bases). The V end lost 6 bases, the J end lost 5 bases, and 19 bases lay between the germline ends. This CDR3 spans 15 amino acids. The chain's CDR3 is CASSRYRTPKYGYTF. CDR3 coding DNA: TGTGCCAGCAGCCGTTACCGGACACCCAAATATGGCTACACCTTC.

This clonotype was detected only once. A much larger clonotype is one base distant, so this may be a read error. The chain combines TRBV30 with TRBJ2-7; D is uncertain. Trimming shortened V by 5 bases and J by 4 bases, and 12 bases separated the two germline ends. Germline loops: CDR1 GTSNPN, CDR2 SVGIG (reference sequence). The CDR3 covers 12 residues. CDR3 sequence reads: CAWYPRGYEQYF. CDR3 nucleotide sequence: TGTGCCTGGTACCCTCGCGGATACGAGCAGTACTTC.

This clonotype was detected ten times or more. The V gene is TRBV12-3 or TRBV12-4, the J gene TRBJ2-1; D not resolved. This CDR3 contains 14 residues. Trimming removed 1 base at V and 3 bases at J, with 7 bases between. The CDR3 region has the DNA TGTGCCAGCAGTTTAGTCACCTTCTACAATGAGCAGTTCTTC. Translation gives CASSLVTFYNEQFF.

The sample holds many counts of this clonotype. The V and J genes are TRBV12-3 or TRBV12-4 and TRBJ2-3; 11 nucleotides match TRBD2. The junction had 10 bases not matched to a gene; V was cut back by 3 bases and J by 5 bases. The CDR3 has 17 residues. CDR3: CASSFSPTLAGGDTQYF. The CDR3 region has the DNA TGTGCCAGCAGTTTTTCTCCGACGCTAGCGGGGGGAGATACGCAGTATTTT.

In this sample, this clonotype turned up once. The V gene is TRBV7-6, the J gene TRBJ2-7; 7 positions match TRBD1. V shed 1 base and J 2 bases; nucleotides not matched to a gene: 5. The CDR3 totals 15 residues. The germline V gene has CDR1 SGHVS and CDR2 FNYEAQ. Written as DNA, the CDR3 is TGTGCCAGCAGCTTAGGAGGGGGCGAGCCCTACGAGCAGTACTTC. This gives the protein CASSLGGGEPYEQYF.

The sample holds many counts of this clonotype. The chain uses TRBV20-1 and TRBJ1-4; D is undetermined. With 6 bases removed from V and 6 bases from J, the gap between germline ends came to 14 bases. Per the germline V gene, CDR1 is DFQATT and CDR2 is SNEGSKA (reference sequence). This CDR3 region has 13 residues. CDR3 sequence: CSAGNRGDEKLFF. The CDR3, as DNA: TGCAGTGCCGGGAACAGAGGTGATGAAAAACTGTTTTTT.

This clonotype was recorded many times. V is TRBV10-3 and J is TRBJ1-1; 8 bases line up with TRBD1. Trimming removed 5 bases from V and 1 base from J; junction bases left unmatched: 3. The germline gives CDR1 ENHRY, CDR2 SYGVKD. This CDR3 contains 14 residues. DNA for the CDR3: TGTGCCATCAGTATAGGACAGGGGAACACTGAAGCTTTCTTT. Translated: CAISIGQGNTEAFF.

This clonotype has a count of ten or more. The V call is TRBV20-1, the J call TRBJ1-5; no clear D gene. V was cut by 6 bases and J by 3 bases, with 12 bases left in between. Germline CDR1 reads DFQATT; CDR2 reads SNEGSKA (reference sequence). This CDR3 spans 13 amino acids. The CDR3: CSATPGINQPQHF. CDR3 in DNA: TGCAGTGCCACCCCGGGGATCAATCAGCCCCAGCATTTT.

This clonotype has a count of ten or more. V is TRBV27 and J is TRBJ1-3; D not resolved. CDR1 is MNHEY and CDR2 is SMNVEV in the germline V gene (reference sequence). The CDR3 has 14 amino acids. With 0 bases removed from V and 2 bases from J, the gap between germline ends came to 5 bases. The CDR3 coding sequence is TGTGCCAGCAGTTTATCGGGGACTGGAAACACCATATATTTT. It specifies CASSLSGTGNTIYF.

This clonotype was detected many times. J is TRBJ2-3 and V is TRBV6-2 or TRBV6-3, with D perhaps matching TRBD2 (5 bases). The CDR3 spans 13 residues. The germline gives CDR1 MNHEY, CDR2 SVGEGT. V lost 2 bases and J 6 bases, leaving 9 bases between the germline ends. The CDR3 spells CASSYGSVDTQYF. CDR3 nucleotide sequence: TGTGCCAGCAGTTACGGGAGTGTTGATACGCAGTATTTT.

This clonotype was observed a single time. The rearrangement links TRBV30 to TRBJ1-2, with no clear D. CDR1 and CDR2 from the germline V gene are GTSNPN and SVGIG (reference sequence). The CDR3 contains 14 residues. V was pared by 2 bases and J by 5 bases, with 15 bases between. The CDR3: CAWSTTQCTYGYTF. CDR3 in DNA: TGTGCCTGGAGTACCACGCAGTGTACTTATGGCTACACCTTC.

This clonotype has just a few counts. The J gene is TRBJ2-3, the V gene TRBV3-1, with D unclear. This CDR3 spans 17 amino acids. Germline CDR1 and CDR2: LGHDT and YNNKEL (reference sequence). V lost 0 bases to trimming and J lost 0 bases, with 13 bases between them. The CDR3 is CASSQDLSDPSTDTQYF. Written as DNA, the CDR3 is TGTGCCAGCAGCCAAGATTTGTCAGACCCTAGCACAGATACGCAGTATTTT.

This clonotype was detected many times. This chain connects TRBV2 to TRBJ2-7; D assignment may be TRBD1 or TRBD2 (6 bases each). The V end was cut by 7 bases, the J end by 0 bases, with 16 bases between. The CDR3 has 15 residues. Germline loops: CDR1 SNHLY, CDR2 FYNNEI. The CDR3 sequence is CASTIDGGRSYEQYF. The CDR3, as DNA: TGTGCCAGCACAATAGATGGGGGGCGCTCCTACGAGCAGTACTTC.

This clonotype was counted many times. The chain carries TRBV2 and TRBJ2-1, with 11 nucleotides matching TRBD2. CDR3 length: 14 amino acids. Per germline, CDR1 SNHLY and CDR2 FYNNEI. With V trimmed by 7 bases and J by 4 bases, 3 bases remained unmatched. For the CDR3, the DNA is TGTGCCAGCATGGGGACTAGCGGATACAATGAGCAGTTCTTC. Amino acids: CASMGTSGYNEQFF.

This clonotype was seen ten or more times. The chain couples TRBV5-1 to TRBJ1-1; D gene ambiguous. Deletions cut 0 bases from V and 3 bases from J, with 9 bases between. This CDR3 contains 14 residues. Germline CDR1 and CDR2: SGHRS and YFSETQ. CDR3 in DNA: TGCGCCAGCAGCTTGGACCCCGGGGACACTGAAGCTTTCTTT. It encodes CASSLDPGDTEAFF.

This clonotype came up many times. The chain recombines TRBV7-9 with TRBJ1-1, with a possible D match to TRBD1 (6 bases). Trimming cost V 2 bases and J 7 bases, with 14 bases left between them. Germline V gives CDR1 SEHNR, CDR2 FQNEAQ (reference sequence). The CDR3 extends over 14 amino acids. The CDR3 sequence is CASSLSGTSNEAFF. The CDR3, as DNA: TGTGCCAGCAGCTTATCCGGGACATCAAATGAAGCTTTCTTT. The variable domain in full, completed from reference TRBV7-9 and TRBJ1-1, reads DTGVSQNPRHKITKRGQNVTFRCDPISEHNRLYWYRQTLGQGPEFLTYFQNEAQLEKSRLLSDRFSAERPKGSFSTLEIQRTEQGDSAMYLCASSLSGTSNEAFFGQGTRLTVV.

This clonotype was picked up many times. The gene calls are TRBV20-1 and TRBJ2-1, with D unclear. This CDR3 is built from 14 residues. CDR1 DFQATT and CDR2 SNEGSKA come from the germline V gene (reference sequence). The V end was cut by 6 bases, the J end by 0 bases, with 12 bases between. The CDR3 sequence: CSAFAISSYNEQFF. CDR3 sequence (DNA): TGCAGTGCCTTCGCAATTAGCTCCTACAATGAGCAGTTCTTC.

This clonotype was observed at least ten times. The DNA for the CDR3 is TGCAGTGCTAGAGAGGGACAGGCGAACACTGAAGCTTTCTTT. This codes for CSAREGQANTEAFF. The J gene is TRBJ1-1, the V gene TRBV20-1, with TRBD1 identical over 8 bases. The CDR3 length is 14 residues. Trimming cost V 0 bases and J 1 base; bases outside gene matches: 1. CDR1 and CDR2 (germline): DFQATT, SNEGSKA (reference sequence).

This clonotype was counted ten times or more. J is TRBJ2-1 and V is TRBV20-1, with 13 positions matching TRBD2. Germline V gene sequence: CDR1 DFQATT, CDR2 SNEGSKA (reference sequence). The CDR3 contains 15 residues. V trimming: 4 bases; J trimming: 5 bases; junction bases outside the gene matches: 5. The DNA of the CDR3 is TGCAGTGCTACCTCGGGACTAGCGGGGAACAATGAGCAGTTCTTC. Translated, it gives CSATSGLAGNNEQFF.

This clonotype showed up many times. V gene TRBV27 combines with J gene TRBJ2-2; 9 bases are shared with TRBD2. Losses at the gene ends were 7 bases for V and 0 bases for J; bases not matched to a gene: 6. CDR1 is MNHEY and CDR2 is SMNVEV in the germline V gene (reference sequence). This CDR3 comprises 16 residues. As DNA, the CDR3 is TGTGCCAGCACCCGGCGGGAGGGTGCGAACACCGGGGAGCTGTTTTTT. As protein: CASTRREGANTGELFF.

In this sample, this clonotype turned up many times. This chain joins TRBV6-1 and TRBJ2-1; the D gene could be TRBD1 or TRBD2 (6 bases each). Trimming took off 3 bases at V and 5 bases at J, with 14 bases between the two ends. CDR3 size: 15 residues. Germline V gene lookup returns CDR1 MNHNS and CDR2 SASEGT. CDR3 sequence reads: CASSEWGALNNEQFF. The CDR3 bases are TGTGCCAGCAGTGAGTGGGGGGCGTTAAACAATGAGCAGTTCTTC.

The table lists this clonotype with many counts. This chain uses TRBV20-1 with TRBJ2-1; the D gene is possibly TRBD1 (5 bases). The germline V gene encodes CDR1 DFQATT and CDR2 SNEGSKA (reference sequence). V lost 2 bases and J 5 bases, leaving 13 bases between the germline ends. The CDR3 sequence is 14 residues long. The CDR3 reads CSARPLTDNNEQFF. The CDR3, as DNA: TGCAGTGCTAGACCCTTGACAGACAACAATGAGCAGTTCTTC.